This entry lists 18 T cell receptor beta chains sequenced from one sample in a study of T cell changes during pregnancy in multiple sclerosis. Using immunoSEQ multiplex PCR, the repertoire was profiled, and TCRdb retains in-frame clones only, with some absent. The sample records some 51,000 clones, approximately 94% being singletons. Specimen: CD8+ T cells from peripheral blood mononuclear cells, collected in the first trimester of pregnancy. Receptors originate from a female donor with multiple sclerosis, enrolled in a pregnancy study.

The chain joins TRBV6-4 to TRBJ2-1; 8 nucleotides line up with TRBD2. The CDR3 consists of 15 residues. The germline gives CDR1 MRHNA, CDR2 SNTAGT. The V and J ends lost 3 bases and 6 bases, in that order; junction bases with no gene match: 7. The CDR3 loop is CASSEDGGASNEQFF. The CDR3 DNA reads TGTGCCAGCAGTGAGGACGGGGGGGCCTCCAATGAGCAGTTCTTC.

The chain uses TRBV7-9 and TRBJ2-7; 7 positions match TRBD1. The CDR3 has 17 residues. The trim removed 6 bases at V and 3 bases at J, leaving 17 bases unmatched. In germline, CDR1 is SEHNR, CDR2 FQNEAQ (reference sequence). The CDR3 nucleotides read TGTGCCAGCAGTCTCCCCGTGGGCAGCAGGGGGATCTACGAGCAGTACTTC. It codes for CASSLPVGSRGIYEQYF.

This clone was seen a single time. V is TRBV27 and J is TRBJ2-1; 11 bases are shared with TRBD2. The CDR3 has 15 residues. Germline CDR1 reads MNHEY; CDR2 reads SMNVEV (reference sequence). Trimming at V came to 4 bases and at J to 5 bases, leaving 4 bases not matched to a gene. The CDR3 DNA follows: TGTGCCAGCAGTTCCGGGACTAGCGGCAACAATGAGCAGTTCTTC. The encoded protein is CASSSGTSGNNEQFF.

DNA of the CDR3: TGTGCCAGCAGCTTAGGAGGACAGGGGGCTTACACCGGGGAGCTGTTTTTT. Translated: CASSLGGQGAYTGELFF. The chain links TRBV11-2 to TRBJ2-2; 11 bases match TRBD1. Germline trimming cut 1 base from V and 3 bases from J; bases unmatched to any gene: 4. Germline CDR1 is SGHAT and CDR2 is FQNNGV. CDR3 length: 17 amino acids.

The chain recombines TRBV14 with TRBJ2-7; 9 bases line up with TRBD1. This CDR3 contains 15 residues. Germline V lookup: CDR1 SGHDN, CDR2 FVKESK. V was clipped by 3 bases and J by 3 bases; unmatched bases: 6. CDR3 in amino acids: CASSQHGTGFYEQYF. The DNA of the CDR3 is TGTGCCAGCAGCCAGCACGGGACAGGGTTCTACGAGCAGTACTTC.

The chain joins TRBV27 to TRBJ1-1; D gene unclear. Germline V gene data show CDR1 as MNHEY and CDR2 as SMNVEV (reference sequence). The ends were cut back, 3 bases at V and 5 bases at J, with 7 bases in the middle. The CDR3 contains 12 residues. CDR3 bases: TGTGCCAGCAGTTTTCGGGGAACTGAAGCTTTCTTT. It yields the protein CASSFRGTEAFF.

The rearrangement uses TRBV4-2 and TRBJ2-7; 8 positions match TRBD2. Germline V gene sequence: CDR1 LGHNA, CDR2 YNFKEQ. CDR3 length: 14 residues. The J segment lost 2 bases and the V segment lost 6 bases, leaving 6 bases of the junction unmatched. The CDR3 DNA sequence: TGTGCCAGCAGTGGGGGACTAGAGACCTACGAGCAGTACTTC. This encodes CASSGGLETYEQYF.

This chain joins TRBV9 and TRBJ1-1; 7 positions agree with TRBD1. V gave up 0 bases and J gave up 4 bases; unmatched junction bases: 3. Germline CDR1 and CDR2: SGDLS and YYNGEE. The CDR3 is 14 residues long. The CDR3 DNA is TGTGCCAGCAGCGTAGAGGGGGCGAGCACTGAAGCTTTCTTT. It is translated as CASSVEGASTEAFF. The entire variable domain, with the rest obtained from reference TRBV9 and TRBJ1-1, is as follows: DSGVTQTPKHLITATGQRVTLRCSPRSGDLSVYWYQQSLDQGLQFLIQYYNGEERAKGNILERFSAQQFPDLHSELNLSSLELGDSALYFCASSVEGASTEAFFGQGTRLTVV.

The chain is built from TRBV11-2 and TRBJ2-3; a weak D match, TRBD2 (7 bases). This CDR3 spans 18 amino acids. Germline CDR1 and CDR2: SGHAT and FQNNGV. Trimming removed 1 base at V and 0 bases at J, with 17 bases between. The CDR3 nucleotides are TGTGCCAGCAGCTTAGTCTTTGGGGGGGGGCCTAGCACAGATACGCAGTATTTT. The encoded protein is CASSLVFGGGPSTDTQYF. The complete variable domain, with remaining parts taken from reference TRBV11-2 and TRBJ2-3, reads EAGVAQSPRYKIIEKRQSVAFWCNPISGHATLYWYQQILGQGPKLLIQFQNNGVVDDSQLPKDRFSAERLKGVDSTLKIQPAKLEDSAVYLCASSLVFGGGPSTDTQYFGPGTRLTVL.

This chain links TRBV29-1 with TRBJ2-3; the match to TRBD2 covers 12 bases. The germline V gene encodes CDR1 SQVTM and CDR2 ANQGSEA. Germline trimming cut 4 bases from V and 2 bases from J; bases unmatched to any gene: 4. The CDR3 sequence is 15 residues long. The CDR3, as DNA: TGCAGCGTTGCCGGGACTAGCGGGTCCACAGATACGCAGTATTTT. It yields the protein CSVAGTSGSTDTQYF.

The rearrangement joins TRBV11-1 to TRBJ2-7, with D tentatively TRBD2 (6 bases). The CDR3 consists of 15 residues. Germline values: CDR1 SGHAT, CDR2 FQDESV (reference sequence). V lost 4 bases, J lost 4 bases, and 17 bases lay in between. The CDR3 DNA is TGTGCCAGCAGCTCCCAGGCGGGGCCGCGTTACGAGCAGTACTTC. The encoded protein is CASSSQAGPRYEQYF.

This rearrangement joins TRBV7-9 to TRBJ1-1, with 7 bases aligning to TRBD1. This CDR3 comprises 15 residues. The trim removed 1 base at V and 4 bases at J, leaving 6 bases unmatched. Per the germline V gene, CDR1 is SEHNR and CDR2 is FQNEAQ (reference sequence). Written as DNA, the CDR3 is TGTGCCAGCAGCTTAGAGACAGGGCGCGGCACTGAAGCTTTCTTT. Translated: CASSLETGRGTEAFF.

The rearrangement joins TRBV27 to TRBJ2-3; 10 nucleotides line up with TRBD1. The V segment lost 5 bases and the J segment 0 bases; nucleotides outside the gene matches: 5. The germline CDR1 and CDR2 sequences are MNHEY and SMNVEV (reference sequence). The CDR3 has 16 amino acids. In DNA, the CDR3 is TGTGCCAGCAGTATGGGGACAGGGGTGAGCACAGATACGCAGTATTTT. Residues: CASSMGTGVSTDTQYF.

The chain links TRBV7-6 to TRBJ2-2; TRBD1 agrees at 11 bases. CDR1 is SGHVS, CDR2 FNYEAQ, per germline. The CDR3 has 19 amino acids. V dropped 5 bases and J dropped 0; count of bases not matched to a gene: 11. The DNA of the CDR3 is TGTGCCAGCAGCGAGGGACAGGGGGGACCTCTCGCGAACACCGGGGAGCTGTTTTTT. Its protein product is CASSEGQGGPLANTGELFF.

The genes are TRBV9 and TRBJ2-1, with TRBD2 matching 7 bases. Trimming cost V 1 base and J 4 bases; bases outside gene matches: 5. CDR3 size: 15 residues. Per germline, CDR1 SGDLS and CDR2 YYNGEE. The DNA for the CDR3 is TGTGCCAGCAGCGTATTGGCTAGCGGATACAATGAGCAGTTCTTC. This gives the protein CASSVLASGYNEQFF. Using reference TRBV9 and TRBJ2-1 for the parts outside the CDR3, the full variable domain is DSGVTQTPKHLITATGQRVTLRCSPRSGDLSVYWYQQSLDQGLQFLIQYYNGEERAKGNILERFSAQQFPDLHSELNLSSLELGDSALYFCASSVLASGYNEQFFGPGTRLTVL.

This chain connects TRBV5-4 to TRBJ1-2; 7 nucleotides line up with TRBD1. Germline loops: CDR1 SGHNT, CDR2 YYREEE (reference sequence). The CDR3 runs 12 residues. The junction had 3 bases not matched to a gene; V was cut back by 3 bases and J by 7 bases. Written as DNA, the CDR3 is TGTGCCAGCAGCTCAGGGGGTTCTGGCTACACCTTC. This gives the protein CASSSGGSGYTF.

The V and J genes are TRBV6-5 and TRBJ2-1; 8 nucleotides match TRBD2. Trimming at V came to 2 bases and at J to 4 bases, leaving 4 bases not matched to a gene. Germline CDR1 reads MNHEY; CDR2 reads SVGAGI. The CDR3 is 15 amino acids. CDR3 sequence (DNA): TGTGCCAGCAGTTACGAGTCGGGGGGGTACAATGAGCAGTTCTTC. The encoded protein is CASSYESGGYNEQFF.

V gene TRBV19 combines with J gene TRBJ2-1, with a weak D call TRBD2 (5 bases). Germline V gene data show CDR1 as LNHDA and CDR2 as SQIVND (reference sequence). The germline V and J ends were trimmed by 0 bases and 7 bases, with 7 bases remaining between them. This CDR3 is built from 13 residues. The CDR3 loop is CASSIEGENEQFF. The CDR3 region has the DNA TGTGCCAGTAGTATAGAGGGAGAGAATGAGCAGTTCTTC. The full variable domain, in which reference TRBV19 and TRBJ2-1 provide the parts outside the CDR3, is DGGITQSPKYLFRKEGQNVTLSCEQNLNHDAMYWYRQDPGQGLRLIYYSQIVNDFQKGDIAEGYSVSREKKESFPLTVTSAQKNPTAFYLCASSIEGENEQFFGPGTRLTVL.